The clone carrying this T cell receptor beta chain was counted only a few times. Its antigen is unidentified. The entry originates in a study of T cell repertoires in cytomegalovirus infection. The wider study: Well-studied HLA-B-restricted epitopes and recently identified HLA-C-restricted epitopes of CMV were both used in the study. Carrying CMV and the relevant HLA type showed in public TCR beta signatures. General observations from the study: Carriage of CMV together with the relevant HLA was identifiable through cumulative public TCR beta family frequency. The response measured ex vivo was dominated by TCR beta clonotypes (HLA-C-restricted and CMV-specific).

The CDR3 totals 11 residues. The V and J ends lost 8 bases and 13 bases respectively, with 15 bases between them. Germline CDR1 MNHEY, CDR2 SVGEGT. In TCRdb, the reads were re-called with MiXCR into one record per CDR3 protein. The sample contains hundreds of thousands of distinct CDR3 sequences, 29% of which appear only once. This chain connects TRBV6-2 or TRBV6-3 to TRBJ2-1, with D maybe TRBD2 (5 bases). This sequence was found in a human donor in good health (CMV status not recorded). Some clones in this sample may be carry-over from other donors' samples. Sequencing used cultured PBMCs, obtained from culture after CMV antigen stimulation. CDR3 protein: CASGRQLVQFF. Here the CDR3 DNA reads TGTGCCAGCGGTCGTCAACTAGTACAGTTCTTC.